This TCR beta chain was sequenced in a study of cytomegalovirus exposure and HLA in healthy donors. Study-wide points: Versus the approximately 700-donor mean, an Asian-associated ancestry cluster reportedly showed fewer N-insertions in a later analysis. The study had only CMV serostatus as immune exposure information.

V was trimmed by 10 bases and J by 0 bases, leaving 15 bases between them. Per the germline V gene, CDR1 is MDHEN and CDR2 is SYDVKM. This CDR3 comprises 14 residues. 60 Vbeta and 13 Jbeta primers were used in PCR. In the original processing: Counted up in a later analysis, unique TCR beta chains came to about 80 million, with roughly 11 million shared. Sequencing used immunoSEQ multiplex PCR; TCRdb keeps in-frame clones, though not all of them. The DNA gave D and trimming, while V, J and clone size come from that table. The data hold about 140,000 clones, with 80% observed a single time. On this clone itself: Its antigen remains unknown.

This clonotype originated in a male donor in good health and CMV-seronegative. This chain links TRBV28 with TRBJ1-1; possibly TRBD1 for D (6 bases). Sequenced input: PBMCs. The CDR3 reads CATIQGSMNTEAFF. Written as DNA, the CDR3 is TGTGCCACCATACAGGGAAGTATGAACACTGAAGCTTTCTTT.